This passage covers 32 T cell receptor beta chains from one sample sequenced in a study of persistence of HIV-infected CD4 T cells. Lysates of CMV-infected fibroblasts at approximately 9.6 ug/mL stimulated these cells. Memory cells lacking CD40L and CD69 with high CD45RO were sorted. What these receptors recognize is not known. This was the immunoSEQ version 4 assay in survey mode. The table came from immunoSEQ multiplex PCR; TCRdb's copy has only in-frame clones and leaves some out. The data contain tens of thousands of clones, 82% of them singletons. The specimen comprised CD4+ T cells sorted from PBMCs after approximately 20-hour stimulation, sampled from a patient who received antiretroviral therapy. The receptors originated from an adult man with HIV who was CMV-seropositive.

In this sample, this clone turned up a few times. The J gene is TRBJ1-3, the V gene TRBV28; the D is unclear. This CDR3 is 15 amino acids long. The V end lost 4 bases, the J end lost 8 bases, and 18 bases lay between the germline ends. CDR1 and CDR2 from the germline V gene are MDHEN and SYDVKM. The CDR3 loop is CASSSRHQAGDTIYF. The CDR3 nucleotides are TGTGCCAGCAGTTCAAGGCACCAGGCGGGAGACACCATATATTTT.

This chain links TRBV6-5 with TRBJ1-3, with 7 bases fitting TRBD1. The V and J ends lost 4 bases and 4 bases, in that order; junction bases with no gene match: 4. The CDR3 has 14 residues. Germline assignment: CDR1 MNHEY and CDR2 SVGAGI. DNA for the CDR3: TGTGCCAGCAGTTCTACAGGGGTCGGAAACACCATATATTTT. It yields the protein CASSSTGVGNTIYF.

The rearrangement joins TRBV5-1 to TRBJ2-3; TRBD2 agrees at 9 bases. V dropped 0 bases and J dropped 6; count of bases not matched to a gene: 5. The CDR3 totals 15 residues. Germline loops: CDR1 SGHRS, CDR2 YFSETQ. DNA of the CDR3: TGCGCCAGCAGCTTGGAGCGGGGGGAAGTGGATACGCAGTATTTT. The encoded protein is CASSLERGEVDTQYF.

The chain recombines TRBV5-1 with TRBJ2-2; D is possibly TRBD2 (6 bases). Trimming pared 3 bases from V and 5 bases from J, leaving 14 bases between. This CDR3 is built from 15 residues. Germline lookup yields CDR1 SGHRS and CDR2 YFSETQ. The CDR3 bases are TGCGCCAGCAGCTCGGCGGGACTTTCTACCGGGGAGCTGTTTTTT. Translation: CASSSAGLSTGELFF.

The CDR3: CASSVGVGAADTQYF. CDR3 nucleotide sequence: TGTGCCAGCAGCGTAGGCGTGGGGGCGGCAGATACGCAGTATTTT. The rearrangement links TRBV9 to TRBJ2-3; tentatively, D is TRBD1 (6 bases). V lost 0 bases and J lost 4, with 12 bases in between. This CDR3 region has 15 residues. The germline V gene encodes CDR1 SGDLS and CDR2 YYNGEE.

The chain joins TRBV5-8 to TRBJ1-5; no reliable D call. This CDR3 spans 12 amino acids. V lost 4 bases to trimming and J lost 5 bases, with 7 bases between them. Germline-derived CDR1 and CDR2 are SGHTS and YDEGEE. CDR3 in DNA: TGTGCCAGCAGCCGTAGGGATCAGCCCCAGCATTTT. This encodes CASSRRDQPQHF.

V is TRBV6-9 and J is TRBJ2-7, with a possible D match to TRBD2 (5 bases). Trimming took off 1 base at V and 3 bases at J, with 16 bases between the two ends. The CDR3 loop spans 16 amino acids. Germline assignment: CDR1 MNHGY and CDR2 SVAAGI. CDR3: CASSYFPQEVVYEQYF. As DNA, the CDR3 is TGTGCCAGCAGTTATTTTCCTCAGGAGGTTGTCTACGAGCAGTACTTC.

V is TRBV18 and J is TRBJ1-3, with a tentative D call TRBD1 (5 bases). With 3 bases removed from V and 2 bases from J, the gap between germline ends came to 14 bases. Germline V lookup: CDR1 KGHSH, CDR2 LQKENI. This CDR3 region has 16 residues. The CDR3 region has the DNA TGTGCCAGCTCACCTGTGGGACCCAACCCTGGAAACACCATATATTTT. Encoded protein: CASSPVGPNPGNTIYF. Using reference TRBV18 and TRBJ1-3 for the parts outside the CDR3, the full variable domain is NAGVMQNPRHLVRRRGQEARLRCSPMKGHSHVYWYRQLPEEGLKFMVYLQKENIIDESGMPKERFSAEFPKEGPSILRIQQVVRGDSAAYFCASSPVGPNPGNTIYFGEGSWLTVV.

This rearrangement joins TRBV28 to TRBJ1-2, with D maybe TRBD1 (5 bases). The germline V gene has CDR1 MDHEN and CDR2 SYDVKM. CDR3 length equals 14 residues. V lost 7 bases and J lost 8, with 20 bases in between. The CDR3 spells CASTSRGMSRGYTF. CDR3 DNA: TGTGCCAGCACTTCACGGGGGATGAGTAGAGGCTACACCTTC.

The genes are TRBV2 and TRBJ1-3; TRBD1 aligns across 8 bases. CDR3 length: 14 residues. The V and J ends lost 5 bases and 3 bases, in that order; junction bases with no gene match: 3. In germline, CDR1 is SNHLY, CDR2 FYNNEI. The DNA of the CDR3 is TGTGCCAGCAGTTTTGACAGGGGTGGAAACACCATATATTTT. Protein product: CASSFDRGGNTIYF.

The V gene is TRBV10-3, the J gene TRBJ2-7, with 9 bases aligning to TRBD1. The germline gives CDR1 ENHRY, CDR2 SYGVKD. The trim removed 6 bases at V and 4 bases at J, leaving 10 bases unmatched. The CDR3 runs to 15 residues. The CDR3 loop is CAIRTPGQGLYEQYF. In nucleotides, the CDR3 is TGTGCCATCAGGACTCCGGGACAGGGCCTATACGAGCAGTACTTC.

V is TRBV9 and J is TRBJ2-3; a weak D match, TRBD2 (5 bases). Trimming took 1 base from V and 4 from J, leaving 22 bases between them. The germline CDR1 and CDR2 sequences are SGDLS and YYNGEE. This CDR3 is 18 amino acids long. This CDR3 is CASSVPRVGELGADTQYF. CDR3 coding DNA: TGTGCCAGCAGCGTACCTCGCGTGGGAGAGTTAGGTGCAGATACGCAGTATTTT.

V and J are TRBV6-5 and TRBJ2-1, with D tentatively TRBD1 (7 bases). V lost 6 bases, J lost 7 bases, and 19 bases lay in between. The CDR3 has 15 amino acids. Germline lookup yields CDR1 MNHEY and CDR2 SVGAGI. CDR3 in DNA: TGTGCCAGCAGCCCCGGGACAGCGGGTCGGAATGAGCAGTTCTTC. Encoded protein: CASSPGTAGRNEQFF.

The chain links TRBV9 to TRBJ2-2, with D perhaps being TRBD1 or TRBD2 (5 bases each). The CDR3 is 15 residues long. V lost 0 bases to trimming and J lost 3 bases, with 9 bases between them. Germline CDR1 and CDR2: SGDLS and YYNGEE. CDR3 sequence: CASSVVRGDTGELFF. Here the CDR3 DNA reads TGTGCCAGCAGCGTAGTAAGGGGAGACACCGGGGAGCTGTTTTTT. The whole variable domain, filled in from reference TRBV9 and TRBJ2-2, reads DSGVTQTPKHLITATGQRVTLRCSPRSGDLSVYWYQQSLDQGLQFLIQYYNGEERAKGNILERFSAQQFPDLHSELNLSSLELGDSALYFCASSVVRGDTGELFFGEGSRLTVL.

The chain employs TRBV7-2 and TRBJ2-3, with D possibly TRBD2 on 5 matching bases. Germline-derived CDR1 and CDR2 are SGHTA and FQGNSA. V lost 1 base and J 3 bases, leaving 14 bases between the germline ends. The CDR3 is 16 amino acids. The CDR3 region has the DNA TGTGCCAGCAGCTTAGTAGATGACCCGGGGACAGATACGCAGTATTTT. Encoded protein: CASSLVDDPGTDTQYF.

The chain links TRBV6-5 to TRBJ1-6, with D possibly matching TRBD1 (5 bases). V was clipped by 5 bases and J by 9 bases, with 11 bases between them. Germline V gene data show CDR1 as MNHEY and CDR2 as SVGAGI. The CDR3 has 13 residues. The DNA for the CDR3 is TGTGCCAGCAGTACCATCCAGGGTTCACCCCTCCACTTT. It codes for CASSTIQGSPLHF.

The chain is built from TRBV5-1 and TRBJ2-5, with D unclear. The CDR3 sequence is 12 residues long. In germline, CDR1 is SGHRS, CDR2 YFSETQ. Trimming shortened V by 3 bases and J by 5 bases, and 8 bases separated the two germline ends. The CDR3 DNA is TGCGCCAGCAGCTCCCCTTCGGAGACCCAGTACTTC. Its protein product is CASSSPSETQYF.

In its sample, this clone was seen a few times. The chain uses TRBV9 and TRBJ2-2, with D possibly TRBD1 on 5 matching bases. Between the trimmed V and J ends, which lost 0 bases and 6 bases, there was a span of 27 bases. Germline loops: CDR1 SGDLS, CDR2 YYNGEE. CDR3 length equals 20 residues. This CDR3 reads CASSVDSDLSLGIGAGELFF. The CDR3 DNA is TGTGCCAGCAGCGTAGATTCAGATTTAAGTCTAGGAATAGGGGCCGGGGAGCTGTTTTTT.

The chain combines TRBV5-1 with TRBJ2-3; the match to TRBD2 covers 16 bases. J lost 6 bases, V lost 4 bases, and 8 bases had no gene match. The CDR3 extends over 17 amino acids. Germline CDR1 is SGHRS and CDR2 is YFSETQ. The CDR3 loop is CASSPTGTSGGADTQYF. The CDR3 nucleotides read TGCGCCAGCAGCCCGACCGGGACTAGCGGGGGGGCGGATACGCAGTATTTT.

The V and J genes are TRBV9 and TRBJ2-7; TRBD1 might be the D (5 bases). V was shortened by 0 bases and J by 3 bases, with 13 bases between the two germline ends. The length of the CDR3 is 15 residues. CDR1 and CDR2 from the germline V gene are SGDLS and YYNGEE. CDR3 sequence reads: CASSVGAGLNYEQYF. In DNA, the CDR3 is TGTGCCAGCAGCGTAGGGGCAGGGTTAAACTACGAGCAGTACTTC.

The rearrangement uses TRBV29-1 and TRBJ2-3; D unresolved. With 5 bases removed from V and 2 bases from J, the gap between germline ends came to 20 bases. Germline V gene lookup returns CDR1 SQVTM and CDR2 ANQGSEA. The CDR3 sequence is 16 residues long. CDR3: CSVIPSGQSFTDTQYF. The CDR3 region has the DNA TGCAGCGTTATCCCCAGTGGGCAGAGCTTCACAGATACGCAGTATTTT.

The chain has TRBV5-1 and TRBJ2-1; 11 positions match TRBD2. V shed 6 bases and J 5 bases; nucleotides not matched to a gene: 4. The CDR3 loop spans 14 amino acids. The germline CDR1 and CDR2 sequences are SGHRS and YFSETQ. The CDR3: CASTLAGGHNEQFF. The CDR3 DNA reads TGCGCCAGCACCTTAGCGGGGGGGCACAATGAGCAGTTCTTC.

CDR3 amino acids: CASSLAPGTGGGGANVLTF. As DNA, the CDR3 is TGTGCCAGCAGCTTAGCCCCCGGGACAGGGGGCGGGGGGGCCAACGTCCTGACTTTC. This sequence joins TRBV7-2 and TRBJ2-6, with 12 bases that match TRBD1. This CDR3 has 19 amino acids. V lost 0 bases to trimming and J lost 4 bases; unmatched junction nucleotides: 7. Per germline, CDR1 SGHTA and CDR2 FQGNSA.

The CDR3 protein is CASSLETGRRTEAFF. The CDR3, as DNA: TGCGCCAGCAGCTTGGAAACAGGTAGGAGGACTGAAGCTTTCTTT. V is TRBV5-1 and J is TRBJ1-1; weak D call: TRBD1 (5 bases). This CDR3 is built from 15 residues. The germline V gene encodes CDR1 SGHRS and CDR2 YFSETQ. Between the trimmed V and J ends, which lost 0 bases and 5 bases, there was a span of 14 bases.

The chain couples TRBV27 to TRBJ1-4; D call uncertain. In germline, CDR1 is MNHEY, CDR2 SMNVEV (reference sequence). This CDR3 contains 14 residues. The V gene lost 2 bases and the J gene lost 5 bases, with 9 bases spanning the gap. The CDR3: CASSLNGGNEKLFF. The CDR3 DNA reads as TGTGCCAGCAGTTTAAATGGAGGGAATGAAAAACTGTTTTTT.

The chain joins TRBV4-2 to TRBJ2-3; unclear D gene. Germline CDR1 LGHNA, CDR2 YNFKEQ. This CDR3 has 16 residues. Trimming pared 0 bases from V and 0 bases from J, leaving 10 bases between. The CDR3 is CASSQEDRPSTDTQYF. The CDR3 bases are TGTGCCAGCAGCCAAGAGGATCGTCCGAGCACAGATACGCAGTATTTT.

This chain links TRBV28 with TRBJ1-5, with TRBD1 as a possible D gene (5 bases). The germline V gene has CDR1 MDHEN and CDR2 SYDVKM. This CDR3 spans 15 amino acids. V lost 6 bases to trimming and J lost 0 bases, with 12 bases between them. CDR3 sequence reads: CASSSDSYSNQPQHF. CDR3 in DNA: TGTGCCAGCAGCTCAGACAGCTATAGCAATCAGCCCCAGCATTTT.

The chain combines TRBV21-1 with TRBJ2-7; the table calls TRBD2, which could not be checked here. TRBV21-1 is noted as a pseudogene. This CDR3 is 13 amino acids long. In nucleotides, the CDR3 is TGTGCCAGCAGCAAAAATGCGTGCTACGAGCAGTACTTC. The encoded protein is CASSKNACYEQYF.

V gene TRBV5-8 combines with J gene TRBJ1-1; D is unclear. The germline V gene has CDR1 SGHTS and CDR2 YDEGEE. Trimming cost V 4 bases and J 2 bases, with 12 bases left between them. This CDR3 is 14 amino acids long. The CDR3 region is CASSLRRANTEAFF. DNA for the CDR3: TGTGCCAGCAGCCTACGACGGGCAAACACTGAAGCTTTCTTT.

The chain links TRBV6-5 to TRBJ2-2; the D gene is possibly TRBD1 (6 bases). In germline, CDR1 is MNHEY, CDR2 SVGAGI. The CDR3 spans 13 residues. The germline V and J ends were trimmed by 6 bases and 5 bases, with 10 bases remaining between them. The CDR3 DNA is TGTGCCAGCAGCATAGGGGGAACCGGGGAGCTGTTTTTT. It specifies CASSIGGTGELFF.

The V call is TRBV6-5, the J call TRBJ1-6; 7 bases agree with TRBD1. With V trimmed by 8 bases and J by 10 bases, 5 bases remained unmatched. The germline gives CDR1 MNHEY, CDR2 SVGAGI. This CDR3 is 12 amino acids long. Here the CDR3 reads CASGQGGSPLHF. The CDR3 region has the DNA TGTGCCAGCGGCCAGGGGGGCTCACCCCTCCACTTT.

J is TRBJ2-7 and V is TRBV14, with D possibly TRBD1 on 6 matching bases. The CDR3 is 13 residues long. Trimming cost V 0 bases and J 10 bases, with 13 bases left between them. From germline, CDR1 is SGHDN and CDR2 FVKESK. The CDR3 sequence is CASSQDPGTQQYF. Here the CDR3 DNA reads TGTGCCAGCAGCCAAGATCCGGGGACACAACAGTACTTC.